One and the same sample provided the 22 T cell receptor beta chains below, sequenced in a study of blood T cells in healthy people across ages. Then a second PCR, running roughly 7 to 11 cycles, was carried out with a sample-barcoded 5' primer and a J-beta primer mix. From the 5' RACE reads, TCRdb called clonotypes with MiXCR, one entry per CDR3 protein. The table includes over 1,300,000 distinct CDR3 sequences, roughly 64% detected once. Sample: blood. The receptors come from a man between 18 and 35 years old in good health.

The chain carries TRBV27 and TRBJ2-7; D tentatively reads TRBD1 or TRBD2 (5 bases each). CDR3 length: 14 amino acids. Germline loops: CDR1 MNHEY, CDR2 SMNVEV (reference sequence). V was pared by 4 bases and J by 0 bases, with 10 bases between. The CDR3 spells CASSWAGSSYEQYF. CDR3 in DNA: TGTGCCAGCAGTTGGGCAGGGAGCTCCTACGAGCAGTACTTC.

V gene TRBV20-1 combines with J gene TRBJ2-3; D tentatively reads TRBD1 or TRBD2 (5 bases each). CDR1 is DFQATT and CDR2 is SNEGSKA in the germline V gene (reference sequence). The length of the CDR3 is 15 residues. V was pared by 6 bases and J by 2 bases, with 18 bases between. The CDR3 is CSAPTPGALTDTQYF. The CDR3 DNA reads as TGCAGTGCCCCGACCCCCGGGGCCCTCACAGATACGCAGTATTTT.

This chain uses TRBV28 with TRBJ1-2; 9 nucleotides align to TRBD1. This CDR3 has 14 amino acids. J was trimmed by 7 bases and V by 3 bases; bases with no gene match: 6. Germline CDR1 is MDHEN and CDR2 is SYDVKM. CDR3: CASSFVGTGSGYTF. CDR3 in DNA: TGTGCCAGCAGTTTTGTTGGGACAGGGTCTGGCTACACCTTC.

This clonotype has just a few counts. The V and J genes are TRBV10-1 and TRBJ1-1; D might be TRBD1 (6 bases). V shed 4 bases and J shed 8 bases, with 14 bases lying between them. Germline values: CDR1 WNHNN, CDR2 SYGVQD (reference sequence). The CDR3 runs to 13 residues. For the CDR3, the DNA is TGCGCCAGCAGTGGGACTCAGACAGGAGAAGCTTTCTTT. Protein sequence: CASSGTQTGEAFF.

This sequence joins TRBV7-2 and TRBJ1-1; no firm D call. V dropped 0 bases and J dropped 11 bases, with 10 bases sitting between them. The CDR3 extends over 12 amino acids. Germline CDR1 is SGHTA and CDR2 is FQGNSA. CDR3 sequence: CASSLARRLAFF. CDR3 coding DNA: TGTGCCAGCAGCTTAGCGCGAAGGCTTGCTTTCTTT.

The V and J genes are TRBV3-1 and TRBJ1-6; D is perhaps TRBD1 (5 bases). Trimming removed 1 base from V and 10 bases from J, with 14 bases in between. From germline, CDR1 is LGHDT and CDR2 YNNKEL (reference sequence). CDR3 length equals 15 residues. The CDR3 loop reads CASSQVLGRRSPLHF. For the CDR3, the DNA is TGTGCCAGCAGCCAAGTTCTGGGGCGCAGATCACCCCTCCACTTT.

The chain uses TRBV12-3 or TRBV12-4 and TRBJ1-1, with D perhaps matching TRBD1 (5 bases). V was clipped by 4 bases and J by 1 base, with 10 bases between them. The CDR3 runs 14 residues. The CDR3 region has the DNA TGTGCCAGCAGTTCGCAGGGTTGGAACACTGAAGCTTTCTTT. This translates into CASSSQGWNTEAFF.

The V call is TRBV28, the J call TRBJ1-2; tentative D call: TRBD1 (6 bases). CDR3 length: 13 amino acids. Trimming took 5 bases from V and 6 from J, leaving 13 bases between them. Germline V gives CDR1 MDHEN, CDR2 SYDVKM. Here the CDR3 reads CASSPGGRDGYTF. The DNA for the CDR3 is TGTGCCAGCAGTCCCGGGGGGCGGGATGGCTACACCTTC.

The chain employs TRBV27 and TRBJ2-7; 7 nucleotides agree with TRBD2. The CDR3 runs 14 residues. From germline, CDR1 is MNHEY and CDR2 SMNVEV (reference sequence). The V gene end was trimmed by 6 bases and the J gene end by 7 bases; junction bases not matched to a gene: 12. The CDR3 nucleotides are TGTGCCAGCAGCGATAGAGCGGGGCCCTGGGAGCAGTACTTC. This translates into CASSDRAGPWEQYF.

The rearrangement joins TRBV4-1 to TRBJ1-2, with D perhaps TRBD1 (6 bases). Trimming removed 4 bases at V and 8 bases at J, with 17 bases between. Germline V gene data show CDR1 as MGHRA and CDR2 as YSYEKL. The CDR3 sequence is 14 residues long. DNA for the CDR3: TGCGCCAGCAGCCTACCCGGGACAACGAGGGGCTACACCTTC. Protein: CASSLPGTTRGYTF.

Note on this clonotype: An end of the junction differs from the germline gene, which may be a read error. The gene calls are TRBV7-2 and TRBJ2-3; TRBD2 matches at 8 bases. Germline loops: CDR1 SGHTA, CDR2 FQGNSA. The CDR3 is 14 amino acids. This chain's CDR3 is CACSTVVQLADKYF. The CDR3 region has the DNA TGTGCCTGCAGCACAGTGGTCCAACTAGCGGATAAGTATTTT.

This clonotype was recorded a few times. This chain uses TRBV27 with TRBJ2-1; 9 bases are shared with TRBD2. The CDR3 is 14 amino acids. V lost 3 bases, J lost 6 bases, and 3 bases stayed unmatched. Germline V lookup: CDR1 MNHEY, CDR2 SMNVEV (reference sequence). CDR3 in amino acids: CASSFSGGANEQFF. In nucleotides, the CDR3 is TGTGCCAGCAGTTTTAGCGGGGGAGCCAATGAGCAGTTCTTC.

For this clonotype: Mismatch with germline at one junction end may stem from a read error. The CDR3: CASSQGTSQPEAFF. As DNA, the CDR3 is TGCGCCAGTAGCCAAGGAACCAGTCAACCTGAAGCTTTCTTT. J is TRBJ1-1 and V is TRBV4-3; unclear D gene. The CDR3 has 14 residues. Germline CDR1 LGHNA, CDR2 YSLEER.

This clonotype was recorded a few times. This chain connects TRBV20-1 to TRBJ2-7, with D perhaps matching TRBD2 (6 bases). Germline CDR1 reads DFQATT; CDR2 reads SNEGSKA (reference sequence). Trimming took off 3 bases at V and 3 bases at J, with 12 bases between the two ends. The CDR3 is 13 amino acids. DNA for the CDR3: TGCAGTGCTAGTGCTAGCGATAACTACGAGCAGTACTTC. It codes for CSASASDNYEQYF.

The chain recombines TRBV10-3 with TRBJ2-3; tentative D call: TRBD2 (5 bases). Germline assignment: CDR1 ENHRY and CDR2 SYGVKD. Trimming removed 6 bases from V and 2 bases from J, with 12 bases in between. The CDR3 loop spans 14 amino acids. This CDR3 is CAISRDPYTDTQYF. The CDR3 DNA is TGTGCCATCAGCCGGGATCCTTACACAGATACGCAGTATTTT.

V is TRBV21-1 and J is TRBJ2-7; the table calls TRBD1, which could not be checked here. The DNA end is more similar to TRBJ2-5, so the J call may be wrong. TRBV21-1 is recorded as a pseudogene. CDR3 length equals 18 residues. In DNA, the CDR3 is TGTGCCAGCAGCAAAGGGCCGGGGGGGACACCCACTCGAGAGACCCAGTACTTC. Translated, it gives CASSKGPGGTPTRETQYF.

DNA of the CDR3: TGTGCCAGCAGTGAGACGGTTCACGACGACTACGAGCAGTTCTTC. Translating gives CASSETVHDDYEQFF. V is TRBV28 and J is TRBJ2-1, with a tentative D call TRBD2 (5 bases). CDR1 and CDR2 (germline): MDHEN, SYDVKM. V lost 5 bases and J lost 10, with 21 bases in between. The length of the CDR3 is 15 residues.

This clonotype was seen a single time. CDR3 residues: CASSINRQAEAFF. CDR3 nucleotides: TGTGCCAGTAGTATCAATCGACAGGCTGAAGCTTTCTTT. The V call is TRBV19, the J call TRBJ1-1, with a possible D match to TRBD1 (6 bases). Germline CDR1 LNHDA, CDR2 SQIVND (reference sequence). This CDR3 contains 13 residues. Trimming removed 3 bases at V and 6 bases at J, with 11 bases between. Combining the CDR3 with reference TRBV19 and TRBJ1-1 gives the whole variable domain DGGITQSPKYLFRKEGQNVTLSCEQNLNHDAMYWYRQDPGQGLRLIYYSQIVNDFQKGDIAEGYSVSREKKESFPLTVTSAQKNPTAFYLCASSINRQAEAFFGQGTRLTVV.

The genes are TRBV7-9 and TRBJ1-2; 7 bases agree with TRBD1. The J segment lost 4 bases and the V segment lost 5 bases, leaving 10 bases of the junction unmatched. Germline V gene lookup returns CDR1 SEHNR and CDR2 FQNEAQ (reference sequence). There are 15 residues in the CDR3. The CDR3 loop is CASSPGAGGTYGYTF. CDR3 bases: TGTGCCAGCAGCCCCGGGGCAGGGGGGACCTATGGCTACACCTTC.

This clonotype has more than one count but fewer than ten. The rearrangement uses TRBV20-1 and TRBJ2-3; 7 bases match TRBD2. This CDR3 is 14 amino acids long. CDR1 and CDR2 from the germline V gene are DFQATT and SNEGSKA (reference sequence). V shed 1 base, J shed 2 bases, and the junction held 3 bases outside the gene matches. CDR3 bases: TGCAGTGCTAGAGGGCTAGCGGCCACAGATACGCAGTATTTT. It specifies CSARGLAATDTQYF.

In its sample, this clonotype was seen a few times. CDR3 nucleotides: TGCAGTGCGCTAACTGTTGCGGCCGAGCAGTACTTC. Amino acids: CSALTVAAEQYF. The chain links TRBV20-1 to TRBJ2-7, with D hard to call. There are 12 residues in the CDR3. The germline CDR1 and CDR2 sequences are DFQATT and SNEGSKA (reference sequence). Trimming removed 6 bases at V and 6 bases at J, with 15 bases between.

This clonotype was counted at least ten times. The chain uses TRBV9 and TRBJ2-5; 12 bases align to TRBD2. The junction had 5 bases not matched to a gene; V was cut back by 4 bases and J by 4 bases. The CDR3 runs 15 residues. CDR1 is SGDLS and CDR2 is YYNGEE in the germline V gene. For the CDR3, the DNA is TGTGCCAGCAGCCAAGGACTAGCGGGAAGAGAGACCCAGTACTTC. As protein: CASSQGLAGRETQYF.